The present TCR beta chain was sequenced within a study of blood T cell repertoires in COVID-19. V was shortened by 4 bases and J by 8 bases, with 12 bases between the two germline ends. CDR1 and CDR2 (germline): SGHDT, YYEEEE. The length of the CDR3 is 13 residues. This clone was recorded once. Methods used by the authors: Amplification of reference gene primers provided the estimated nucleated cell counts. Sequencing used immunoSEQ multiplex PCR; TCRdb keeps in-frame clones, though not all of them. V and J calls and clone size come straight from that table; D and trimming were deduced from the DNA. The sample lists 260,000 or so clones, roughly 81% occurring once. A Seattle source enrolled patients during active infection and followed them longitudinally.

The source material was peripheral blood. The V and J genes are TRBV5-6 and TRBJ1-4; TRBD1 might be the D (5 bases). The sequence was collected from a woman of 80 years or more with COVID-19, enrolled during active disease. CDR3 loop: CASSQTVGEKLFF. DNA of the CDR3: TGTGCCAGCAGCCAGACAGTGGGGGAAAAACTGTTTTTT.